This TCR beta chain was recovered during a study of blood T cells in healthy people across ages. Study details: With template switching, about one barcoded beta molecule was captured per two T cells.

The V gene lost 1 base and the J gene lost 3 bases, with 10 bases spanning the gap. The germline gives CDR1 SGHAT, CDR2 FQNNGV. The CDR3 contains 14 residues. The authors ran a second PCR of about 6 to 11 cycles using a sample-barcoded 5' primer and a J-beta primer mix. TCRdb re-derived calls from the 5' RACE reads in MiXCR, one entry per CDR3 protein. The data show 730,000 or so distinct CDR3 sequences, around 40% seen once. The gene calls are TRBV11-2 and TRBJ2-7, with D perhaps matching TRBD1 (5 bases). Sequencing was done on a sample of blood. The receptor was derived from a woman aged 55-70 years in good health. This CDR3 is CASSLGRQFYEQYF. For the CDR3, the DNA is TGTGCCAGCAGCTTAGGGAGACAGTTCTACGAGCAGTACTTC. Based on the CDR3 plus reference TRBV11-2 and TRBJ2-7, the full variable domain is EAGVAQSPRYKIIEKRQSVAFWCNPISGHATLYWYQQILGQGPKLLIQFQNNGVVDDSQLPKDRFSAERLKGVDSTLKIQPAKLEDSAVYLCASSLGRQFYEQYFGPGTRLTVT.